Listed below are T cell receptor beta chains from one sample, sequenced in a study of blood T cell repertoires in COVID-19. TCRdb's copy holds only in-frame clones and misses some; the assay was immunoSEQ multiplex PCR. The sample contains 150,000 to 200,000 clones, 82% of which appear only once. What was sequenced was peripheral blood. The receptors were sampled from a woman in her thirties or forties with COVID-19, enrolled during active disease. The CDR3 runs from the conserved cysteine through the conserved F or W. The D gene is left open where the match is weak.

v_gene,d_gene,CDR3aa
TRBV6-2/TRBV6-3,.,CASSSPTPVNTGELFF
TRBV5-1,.,CASSFSQGSTTEAFF
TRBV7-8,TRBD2,CASSFLAGGGGELFF
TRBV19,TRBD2,CASSWTSGNNEQFF
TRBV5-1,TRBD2,CASSDLTSGSRVDTQYF
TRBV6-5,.,CASSTDRSTGELFF
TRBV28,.,CASSSRGGGEKLFF
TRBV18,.,CASRNHIFEAFF
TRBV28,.,CASSFPGAANYQETQYF
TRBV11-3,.,CASSPNTGSYNEQFF
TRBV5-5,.,CASSPVAGNYNSPLHF
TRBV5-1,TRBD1,CASSSRGRDRGAPNTGELFF
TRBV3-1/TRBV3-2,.,CASSPRRKSGNTIYF
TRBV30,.,CAWSSDSNQPQHF
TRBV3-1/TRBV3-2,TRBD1,CASSPGTGKQPQHF
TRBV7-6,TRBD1,CASSSRQGNTGELFF
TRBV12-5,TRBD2,CASGTASGNSYNEQFF
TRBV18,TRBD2,CASSKGTSGRNTGELFF
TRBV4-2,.,CASSHTFRAYNSPLHF
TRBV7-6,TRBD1,CASSPGTGSNQPQHF
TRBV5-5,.,CASSYQSGTGELFF
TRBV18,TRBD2,CASSPLAGGNNEQFF
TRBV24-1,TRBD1,CATSDSTGQGANEQFF
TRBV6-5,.,CASSYPAQGRETQYF
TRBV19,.,CAINTVNYGYTF
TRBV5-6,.,CASSLTDNNEQFF
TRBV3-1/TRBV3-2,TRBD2,CASSPRTSGSPGANVLTF
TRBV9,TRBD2,CASSDNPGLVGGDTQYF
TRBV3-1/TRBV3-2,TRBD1,CASKRTGSLYGYTF
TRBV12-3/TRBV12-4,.,CASSSSGELFF
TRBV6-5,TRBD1,CASSRGGAGEKLFF
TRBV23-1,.,CASSQSQGRTYEQYF
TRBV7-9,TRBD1,CASSSRGQGASSGANVLTF
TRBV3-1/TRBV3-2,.,CASSPTDSGTGELFF
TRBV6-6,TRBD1,CASSRQGTSQETQYF
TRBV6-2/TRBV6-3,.,CASSKIRDFTDTQYF
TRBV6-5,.,CASSYSTQVSEAFF
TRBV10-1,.,CASSLGQPTNEKLFF
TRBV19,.,CASRPGQLGSPLHF
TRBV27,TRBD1,CASSLGSTGQDEQYF
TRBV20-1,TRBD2,CSASRGTSTYNEQFF
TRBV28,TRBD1,CASSLGQGYGYTF
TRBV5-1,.,CASSLGLANEQFF
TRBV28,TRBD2,CASSPPGGAETQYF
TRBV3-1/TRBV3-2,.,CASSQESGGAGETQYF
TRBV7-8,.,CASSRDTTSGANVLTF
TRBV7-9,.,CASRVQGGGEKLFF
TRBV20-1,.,CSALYYGYTF